This T cell receptor beta chain was identified during a study of T cells in localized non-small cell lung cancer. General study findings and limits: For the top 100 tumor clones, a median about 57 also appeared in adjacent lung. Heterogeneity is still possible, as just one tumor region was sequenced.

The repertoire was sequenced with immunoSEQ multiplex PCR; TCRdb's copy has only in-frame clones and lacks some. The sample holds about 35,000 clones; under 95% are singletons and the top ten take 12%. Trimming removed 3 bases at V and 2 bases at J, with 10 bases between. The V gene's germline CDR1 is SGHTA and CDR2 FQGNSA. The length of the CDR3 is 14 residues. By share, this clone counts as large. What it recognizes is unknown. This TCR came from a female donor older than 55 with stage II lung adenocarcinoma. The chain carries TRBV7-2 and TRBJ1-2, with D maybe TRBD1 (6 bases). The sequences come from peripheral blood mononuclear cells, collected before any cancer treatment. The CDR3 bases are TGTGCCAGCAGCTTCCGGGACACGAACTATGGCTACACCTTC. Translation gives CASSFRDTNYGYTF.